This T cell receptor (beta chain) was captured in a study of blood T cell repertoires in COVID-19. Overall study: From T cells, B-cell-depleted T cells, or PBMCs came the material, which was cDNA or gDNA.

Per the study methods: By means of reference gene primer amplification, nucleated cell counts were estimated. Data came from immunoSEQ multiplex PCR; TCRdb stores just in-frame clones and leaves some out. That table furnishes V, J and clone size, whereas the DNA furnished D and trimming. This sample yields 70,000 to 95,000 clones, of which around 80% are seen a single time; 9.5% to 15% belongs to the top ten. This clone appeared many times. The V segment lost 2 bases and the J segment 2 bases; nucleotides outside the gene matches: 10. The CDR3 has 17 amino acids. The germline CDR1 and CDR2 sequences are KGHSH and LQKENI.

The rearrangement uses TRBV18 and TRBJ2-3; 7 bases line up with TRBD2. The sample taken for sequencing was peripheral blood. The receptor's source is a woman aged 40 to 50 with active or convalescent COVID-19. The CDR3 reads CASSPIRGRRDTDTQYF. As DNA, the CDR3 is TGTGCCAGCTCACCAATACGCGGGAGACGGGACACAGATACGCAGTATTTT. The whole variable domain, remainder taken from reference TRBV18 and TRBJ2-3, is NAGVMQNPRHLVRRRGQEARLRCSPMKGHSHVYWYRQLPEEGLKFMVYLQKENIIDESGMPKERFSAEFPKEGPSILRIQQVVRGDSAAYFCASSPIRGRRDTDTQYFGPGTRLTVL.